This TCR beta chain was obtained from a study of cytomegalovirus exposure and HLA in healthy donors. Whole-study findings and limits: Association of around 17,000 TCR beta sequences with HLA alleles was found at 0.05 false discovery rate in a later analysis.

With respect to this clone: Antigen: not known.

Everyone who donated was a healthy bone marrow donor. Germline CDR1 reads SGHTA; CDR2 reads FQGNSA. This CDR3 region has 12 residues. V was pared by 2 bases and J by 8 bases, with 9 bases between. 13 Jbeta primers and 60 Vbeta primers were used for the PCR. The table came from immunoSEQ multiplex PCR; TCRdb's copy has only in-frame clones and leaves some out. The repertoire holds around 190,000 clones, with about four fifths as singletons. The V and J genes are TRBV7-2 and TRBJ1-2; no firm D call. The specimen sequenced was PBMCs. This clonotype originated in a woman aged 40 to 50 in good health and CMV-seronegative. CDR3 protein: CASSLTEEGYTF. The CDR3 coding sequence is TGTGCCAGCAGCTTAACGGAGGAGGGCTACACCTTC. The full variable domain, completed using reference TRBV7-2 and TRBJ1-2, is GAGVSQSPSNKVTEKGKDVELRCDPISGHTALYWYRQSLGQGLEFLIYFQGNSAPDKSGLPSDRFSAERTGGSVSTLTIQRTQQEDSAVYLCASSLTEEGYTFGSGTRLTVV.